This is a list of T cell receptor beta chains from one sample in a study of T cell responses to AZD1222 COVID-19 vaccine. Clones were read by immunoSEQ multiplex PCR, and TCRdb kept only the in-frame ones, dropping some. The data show approximately 120,000 clones, 88% seen once. The sample in question was peripheral blood, obtained on day 0 of MenACWY control vaccination. Receptor source: an adult in good health. CDR3s include the opening cysteine and the closing phenylalanine or tryptophan. A D gene is named only where the DNA matches it firmly. Clone size is shown for a subset of rows, as once, few, many or a class of expanded clone.

size	J	V	D	CDR3	DNA
-	TRBJ2-1	TRBV3-1/TRBV3-2	TRBD1	CASSQEVVGTGVENEQFF	TGTGCCAGCAGCCAAGAAGTGGTCGGGACAGGGGTCGAGAATGAGCAGTTCTTC
-	TRBJ1-1	TRBV7-9	-	CASSLARVTEAFF	TGTGCCAGCAGCTTAGCGCGAGTCACTGAAGCTTTCTTT
-	TRBJ2-1	TRBV4-2	-	CASSPRDTGMVGNEQFF	TGTGCCAGCAGCCCTCGCGATACGGGGATGGTTGGCAATGAGCAGTTCTTC
-	TRBJ2-5	TRBV6-2/TRBV6-3	-	CASSFSSVRETQYF	TGTGCCAGCAGTTTCTCTAGCGTGCGGGAGACCCAGTACTTC
-	TRBJ2-1	TRBV5-1	TRBD2	CASSLVPSGGDYYNEQFF	TGCGCCAGCAGCTTGGTACCTAGCGGGGGGGACTACTACAATGAGCAGTTCTTC
-	TRBJ2-1	TRBV19	TRBD1	CASSLRDSNEQFF	TGTGCCAGTAGTCTACGGGACAGCAATGAGCAGTTCTTC
-	TRBJ2-7	TRBV7-9	TRBD2	CASSFNFLAGVSYEQYF	TGTGCCAGCAGCTTTAATTTCTTAGCGGGAGTTTCGTACGAGCAGTACTTC
once	TRBJ1-1	TRBV6-5	TRBD1	CASSNRGSGTEAFF	TGTGCCAGCAGCAACAGGGGTTCGGGCACTGAAGCTTTCTTT
-	TRBJ2-3	TRBV2	TRBD1	CASSVRQGVSTDTQYF	TGTGCCAGCAGTGTTCGGCAGGGGGTCAGCACAGATACGCAGTATTTT
-	TRBJ2-7	TRBV6-5	TRBD1	CASSWATGGFAYEQYF	TGTGCCAGCAGTTGGGCCACAGGGGGCTTTGCCTACGAGCAGTACTTC
-	TRBJ1-1	TRBV4-1	TRBD1	CASSLLPGQGISTEAFF	TGCGCCAGCAGCCTCCTCCCGGGACAGGGGATAAGCACTGAAGCTTTCTTT
-	TRBJ1-1	TRBV30	-	CAWNKDRAGEAFF	TGTGCCTGGAATAAAGACCGGGCTGGGGAAGCTTTCTTT
-	TRBJ1-2	TRBV29-1	TRBD1	CSVEVGRGLGYTF	TGCAGCGTTGAAGTCGGCAGGGGGCTTGGCTACACCTTC
-	TRBJ2-2	TRBV16	TRBD2	CASSPRGGDAGELFF	TGTGCCAGCAGCCCGCGTGGGGGGGACGCCGGGGAGCTGTTTTTT
-	TRBJ1-2	TRBV28	TRBD1	CASSRRDRGLFGYTF	TGTGCCAGCAGTCGAAGGGACAGGGGGCTGTTTGGCTACACCTTC
-	TRBJ1-6	TRBV12-3/TRBV12-4	-	CASSFGDSPLHF	TGTGCCAGCAGTTTCGGGGATTCACCCCTCCACTTT
few	TRBJ1-2	TRBV6-5	-	CASSYKAEDGYTF	TGTGCCAGCAGTTACAAGGCGGAGGATGGCTACACCTTC
-	TRBJ2-1	TRBV11-3	-	CASSLRGEAYNEQFF	TGTGCCAGCAGCTTAAGGGGGGAGGCATACAATGAGCAGTTCTTC
once	TRBJ1-4	TRBV7-9	-	CASSLIRGGEKLFF	TGTGCCAGCAGCTTAATAAGGGGCGGCGAAAAACTGTTTTTT
few	TRBJ1-1	TRBV15	-	CATSARRINTEAFF	TGTGCCACCAGCGCCCGACGGATCAACACTGAAGCTTTCTTT
-	TRBJ1-4	TRBV6-5	-	CASSRSSTNEKLFF	TGTGCCAGCAGTAGGAGCTCTACTAATGAAAAACTGTTTTTT
-	TRBJ2-3	TRBV28	TRBD2	CASSFALRTSGEPDTQYF	TGTGCCAGCAGTTTCGCCCTTCGGACTAGCGGGGAGCCAGATACGCAGTATTTT
-	TRBJ2-2	TRBV13	-	CASSLGLGGRTGELFF	TGTGCCAGCAGCTTAGGACTCGGGGGGCGGACCGGGGAGCTGTTTTTT
-	TRBJ1-2	TRBV28	-	CATVKTAVSGYTF	TGCGCCACTGTAAAGACAGCAGTCTCTGGCTACACCTTC
-	TRBJ1-2	TRBV15	-	CATSRDWEGYGYTF	TGTGCCACCAGCAGAGATTGGGAAGGTTATGGCTACACCTTC
-	TRBJ2-7	TRBV6-5	TRBD1	CASSWTGGMYEQYF	TGTGCCAGCAGCTGGACAGGGGGCATGTACGAGCAGTACTTC
-	TRBJ1-6	TRBV6-2/TRBV6-3	TRBD1	CASSSGTGARNSPLHF	TGTGCCAGCAGCTCCGGGACAGGGGCCCGGAATTCACCCCTCCACTTT
-	TRBJ1-1	TRBV29-1	TRBD1	CSVPPGTGGDRAFF	TGCAGCGTCCCCCCCGGGACAGGCGGTGATCGGGCTTTCTTT
-	TRBJ2-1	TRBV2	-	CASSDRGTEQFF	TGTGCCAGCAGTGATAGGGGGACTGAGCAGTTCTTC
-	TRBJ2-4	TRBV18	-	CASSHTQGSLAKNIQYF	TGTGCCAGCTCACACACCCAAGGGAGCCTAGCCAAAAACATTCAGTACTTC
-	TRBJ1-2	TRBV6-5	TRBD1	CASVATGITYGYTF	TGTGCCAGCGTTGCGACAGGGATAACCTATGGCTACACCTTC
-	TRBJ1-5	TRBV10-3	-	CAIRGQNSNQPQHF	TGTGCCATCAGAGGGCAGAATAGCAATCAGCCCCAGCATTTT
-	TRBJ2-1	TRBV24-1	-	CATSETGSGDEQFF	TGTGCCACCAGTGAGACGGGCTCGGGGGATGAGCAGTTCTTC
-	TRBJ2-7	TRBV7-3	-	CASSFGVGSYEQYF	TGTGCCAGCAGCTTCGGGGTTGGCTCCTACGAGCAGTACTTC